Each of the 20 T cell receptor beta chains below was sequenced from the same sample in a study of CD8 T cells in Susac syndrome. The RNA, roughly 0.5 to 1 ug, was put through reverse transcription using random hexamers. Each CDR3 protein gets one entry after TCRdb re-called the immunoSEQ multiplex PCR reads with MiXCR. The table shows some 120,000 distinct CDR3 sequences, with around 94% occurring only once. The sequencing sample was made of CD4+ T cells from PBMCs. The origin of the receptors is a human donor in good health.

The genes are TRBV30 and TRBJ1-1; D call uncertain. Deletions cut 1 base from V and 4 bases from J, with 10 bases between. This CDR3 spans 13 amino acids. The V gene's germline CDR1 is GTSNPN and CDR2 SVGIG (reference sequence). The CDR3, as DNA: TGTGCCTGGAGTGCGGGCCATGGCACTGAAGCTTTCTTT. Translation gives CAWSAGHGTEAFF. The full variable domain, its missing parts supplied by reference TRBV30 and TRBJ1-1, is SQTIHQWPATLVQPVGSPLSLECTVEGTSNPNLYWYRQAAGRGLQLLFYSVGIGQISSEVPQNLSASRPQDRQFILSSKKLLLSDSGFYLCAWSAGHGTEAFFGQGTRLTVV.

This chain uses TRBV20-1 with TRBJ2-2; 9 nucleotides match TRBD1. Looked up from germline, CDR1 is DFQATT and CDR2 is SNEGSKA (reference sequence). Germline trimming cut 0 bases from V and 3 bases from J; bases unmatched to any gene: 5. The CDR3 totals 16 residues. CDR3 sequence reads: CSARENRGLDTGELFF. The CDR3 coding sequence is TGCAGTGCTAGAGAAAACAGGGGGCTAGACACCGGGGAGCTGTTTTTT.

The chain combines TRBV7-9 with TRBJ2-7; D may match TRBD1 or TRBD2 (6 bases each). V was shortened by 3 bases and J by 12 bases, with 18 bases between the two germline ends. Germline V lookup: CDR1 SEHNR, CDR2 FQNEAQ (reference sequence). The CDR3 length is 13 residues. The CDR3 region is CASSLDSRGPVYF. The CDR3 nucleotides read TGTGCCAGCAGCTTGGACAGTCGGGGGCCCGTGTACTTC.

This clonotype has just one count. The chain carries TRBV29-1 and TRBJ2-3, with 8 positions matching TRBD1. Trimming took 6 bases from V and 4 from J; bases not matched to a gene: 9. The CDR3 spans 14 residues. Germline loops: CDR1 SQVTM, CDR2 ANQGSEA. The CDR3 reads CSVSSGGWADTQYF. CDR3 in DNA: TGCAGCGTGTCCTCAGGGGGCTGGGCAGATACGCAGTATTTT.

This clonotype showed up just once. The chain's CDR3 is CSVERQAEQYF. The CDR3 region has the DNA TGCAGCGTTGAAAGACAGGCCGAGCAGTACTTC. The chain recombines TRBV29-1 with TRBJ2-7; TRBD1 might be the D (6 bases). Trimming shortened V by 2 bases and J by 6 bases, and 8 bases separated the two germline ends. The CDR3 loop spans 11 amino acids. Germline lookup yields CDR1 SQVTM and CDR2 ANQGSEA.

The rearrangement links TRBV12-5 to TRBJ2-7; D may match TRBD1 or TRBD2 (6 bases each). The CDR3 totals 14 residues. V shed 5 bases and J shed 6 bases, with 17 bases lying between them. Germline CDR1 LGHNT, CDR2 FRNRAP. The CDR3 is CASGGGGSLVEQYF. Here the CDR3 DNA reads TGTGCTAGTGGTGGAGGGGGATCGCTGGTCGAGCAGTACTTC.

The chain's CDR3 is CSVGRGGSGRFGELFF. In DNA, the CDR3 is TGCAGCGTTGGGCGAGGTGGTAGCGGGAGATTTGGGGAGCTGTTTTTT. The rearrangement joins TRBV29-1 to TRBJ2-2, with TRBD2 matching over 9 bases. Germline V gene lookup returns CDR1 SQVTM and CDR2 ANQGSEA. The CDR3 spans 16 residues. The V and J ends lost 4 bases and 8 bases, in that order; junction bases with no gene match: 14.

V usage is TRBV5-1 and J usage is TRBJ2-7; 9 nucleotides align to TRBD2. With 0 bases clipped from V and 3 bases from J, the junction kept 7 bases outside the gene matches. CDR1 is SGHRS, CDR2 YFSETQ, per germline. The CDR3 covers 16 residues. DNA for the CDR3: TGCGCCAGCAGCTTGGCGGCCGCTAGCGGGATCTACGAGCAGTACTTC. It specifies CASSLAAASGIYEQYF.

The CDR3 nucleotides read TGTGCCAGCAACACACAGGGGGCGACCTATGGCTACACCTTC. This codes for CASNTQGATYGYTF. The V and J genes are TRBV2 and TRBJ1-2; 9 bases are shared with TRBD1. V was clipped by 7 bases and J by 4 bases; unmatched bases: 7. The CDR3 spans 14 residues. In germline, CDR1 is SNHLY, CDR2 FYNNEI. The full variable domain, in which reference TRBV2 and TRBJ1-2 provide the parts outside the CDR3, is EPEVTQTPSHQVTQMGQEVILRCVPISNHLYFYWYRQILGQKVEFLVSFYNNEISEKSEIFDDQFSVERPDGSNFTLKIRSTKLEDSAMYFCASNTQGATYGYTFGSGTRLTVV.

The chain uses TRBV20-1 and TRBJ2-7; 8 bases align to TRBD2. V shed 3 bases, J shed 0 bases, and the junction held 4 bases outside the gene matches. Germline CDR1 and CDR2: DFQATT and SNEGSKA (reference sequence). The CDR3 extends over 14 amino acids. The DNA for the CDR3 is TGCAGTGCTAGTATAGCGGGGAGCTCCTACGAGCAGTACTTC. This gives the protein CSASIAGSSYEQYF.

J is TRBJ2-5 and V is TRBV19; D not certain. The CDR3 has 15 residues. Trimming pared 4 bases from V and 3 bases from J, leaving 15 bases between. Germline V gene sequence: CDR1 LNHDA, CDR2 SQIVND (reference sequence). CDR3 in amino acids: CASSTNRLAEETQYF. The CDR3 DNA follows: TGTGCCAGTAGTACGAACCGACTGGCTGAAGAGACCCAGTACTTC.

The chain carries TRBV27 and TRBJ2-3, with 8 bases fitting TRBD2. CDR1 is MNHEY, CDR2 SMNVEV, per germline (reference sequence). V was clipped by 5 bases and J by 2 bases; unmatched bases: 6. CDR3 length: 15 amino acids. CDR3 coding DNA: TGTGCCAGCAGTCCCATAGCGGGAACCACAGATACGCAGTATTTT. Encoded protein: CASSPIAGTTDTQYF.

This chain connects TRBV9 to TRBJ2-1; possibly TRBD1 for D (5 bases). This CDR3 is built from 16 residues. From germline, CDR1 is SGDLS and CDR2 YYNGEE. V was trimmed by 4 bases and J by 0 bases, leaving 14 bases between them. CDR3 loop: CASSLTGASSYNEQFF. As DNA, the CDR3 is TGTGCCAGCAGCCTAACAGGAGCTAGCTCCTACAATGAGCAGTTCTTC.

V usage is TRBV25-1 and J usage is TRBJ1-1, with TRBD1 identical over 10 bases. From germline, CDR1 is MGHDK and CDR2 SYGVNS. The CDR3 has 15 amino acids. J was trimmed by 1 base and V by 1 base; bases with no gene match: 0. CDR3 loop: CASSEWDRGNTEAFF. Written as DNA, the CDR3 is TGTGCCAGCAGTGAATGGGACAGGGGGAACACTGAAGCTTTCTTT.

The CDR3 reads CASSLRVQASDSYEQYF. In DNA form, the CDR3 reads TGTGCCAGCAGTTTACGGGTGCAGGCTAGCGACTCCTACGAGCAGTACTTC. This chain connects TRBV27 to TRBJ2-7; tentatively, D is TRBD2 (6 bases). The CDR3 loop spans 17 amino acids. V dropped 2 bases and J dropped 0 bases, with 17 bases sitting between them. CDR1 is MNHEY, CDR2 SMNVEV, per germline (reference sequence).

This clonotype was detected only once. The chain employs TRBV27 and TRBJ2-7; possible D gene TRBD1, 7 bases. The V and J ends lost 5 bases and 0 bases respectively, with 14 bases between them. Looked up from germline, CDR1 is MNHEY and CDR2 is SMNVEV (reference sequence). The CDR3 sequence is 15 residues long. The CDR3 DNA follows: TGTGCCAGCAGTGGGGGCGGGACAGACTCCTACGAGCAGTACTTC. Protein: CASSGGGTDSYEQYF.

The chain joins TRBV29-1 to TRBJ2-7; 8 bases agree with TRBD1. V lost 6 bases, J lost 4 bases, and 8 bases stayed unmatched. The germline gives CDR1 SQVTM, CDR2 ANQGSEA. The CDR3 spans 13 residues. The DNA of the CDR3 is TGCAGCGTCTCCGGGACAGGAGTATACGAGCAGTACTTC. Translation gives CSVSGTGVYEQYF.

This chain joins TRBV19 and TRBJ2-7, with 9 bases aligning to TRBD2. The germline V gene has CDR1 LNHDA and CDR2 SQIVND (reference sequence). The CDR3 is 13 amino acids. Trimming cost V 5 bases and J 5 bases; bases outside gene matches: 4. The CDR3 spells CASSQREAHEQYF. The CDR3 nucleotides are TGTGCCAGTAGTCAGCGGGAGGCCCACGAGCAGTACTTC.

The chain couples TRBV7-2 to TRBJ2-4; 7 bases match TRBD2. The CDR3 spans 15 residues. Unmatched junction bases numbered 8, after V lost 1 base and J lost 8 bases. Germline CDR1 reads SGHTA; CDR2 reads FQGNSA. For the CDR3, the DNA is TGTGCCAGCAGCTTAGGCAGGGTGGGGGGGGACATTCAGTACTTC. Protein sequence: CASSLGRVGGDIQYF.

The rearrangement joins TRBV6-5 to TRBJ2-1, with D maybe TRBD2 (5 bases). V shed 5 bases and J shed 1 base, with 9 bases lying between them. This CDR3 spans 14 amino acids. Germline V lookup: CDR1 MNHEY, CDR2 SVGAGI. Here the CDR3 reads CASSAWRSYNEQFF. The CDR3 region has the DNA TGTGCCAGCAGTGCCTGGAGGTCCTACAATGAGCAGTTCTTC.